This T cell receptor beta chain was documented in a study of shared clonotypes between healthy human individuals (dated by TCRdb to the early 2020s). As for the study more broadly: Two women and a few men aged 18 to 49 years were included in the cohort. To estimate repertoire size and how much clonotypes are shared between individuals, the study performed deep sequencing of blood TCR repertoires from a few healthy adults. Between about 0.9 and 10 billion PBMCs per donor were obtained by leukapheresis. To increase sequencing depth and limit assay-specific biases, TCR repertoire library preparation and sequencing were carried out by different laboratories using diverse techniques. Study-level results and caveats: Based on pairwise subsampling, the degree of clonotype sharing among donors was expected to be affected by sequencing depth. Sampling was limited to blood, and TCR repertoires in tissue likely differ from TCR repertoires in blood. Because the study included only a small number of donors, the genetic and exposure-history diversity represented was limited.

The CDR3 goes from the cysteine to the phenylalanine over 15 residues. The retained sequence is limited to the CDR3, 45 bases, with the frame set at the first base. Trimming removed 1 base from V and 5 bases from J, leaving 13 bases between the germline ends. CDR1 MGHDK and CDR2 SYGVNS are derived from the germline V gene. Using the deep immunoSEQ assay, TCR CDR3 regions were amplified from genomic DNA by multiplex PCR. Extracted genomic DNA from each cell subset was spread evenly across all wells of several immunoSEQ 96-well plates, with each plate serving as a replicate. Each replicate PCR for unsorted PBMC received about 310 ng genomic DNA, equal to approximately 29,000 T cell genomes. Genomic DNA from unsorted PBMC was sequenced over ten immunoSEQ deep assay plates. The purified libraries were quantified using a Qubit 3.0 fluorometer, sized with a Bioanalyzer 2100, and then quantified again using the KAPA Library Quantification kit. Every immunoSEQ 96-well plate was sequenced on a dedicated single-read 150-cycle Illumina NextSeq 550 flow cell. The authors processed their data as follows. The immunoSEQ output contained only junctional sequences without quality scores, so filtering could not match that applied to full-length reads. Sequences were annotated with PyIR, a Python wrapper for IgBLAST v1.9, and V/J genes and CDR3 were assigned using IMGT germline references. Reads were removed for weak V/J assignments (E-value above 1e-6), missing CDR3, stop codons, out-of-frame junctions, or ambiguous translated residues. A V3J clonotype was defined by an identical inferred V gene, J gene, and CDR3 amino acid sequence. To compute the percentage overlap between repertoires, the number of shared unique clonotypes was divided by the size of the smaller repertoire. Repertoire richness was assessed with RTK rarefaction, the Chao1 estimator, and Recon v2.1 estimates of unobserved clonotypes. The table was pulled from immuneACCESS by TCRdb, which kept in-frame rearrangements only. Such tables lose some clones; where checked, under half of the loss comes from unresolved V genes, and the rest has no known cause. The DNA was the basis for D and trimming; V, J and clone size are from that table. Within this sample are some 480,000 clones, with roughly 85% of them counted one time only. The ten biggest clones cover less than 15% of the sample.

The donors were healthy, HIV-negative adults who had no recently reported acute infections or vaccinations. Only Caucasian adults living in Nashville, Tennessee, USA were represented among the donors. For unsorted samples, about 85 million PBMCs were counted and genomic DNA was extracted with the QIAamp DNA Blood Mini kit. Blood was collected by leukapheresis, and PBMCs were isolated by Ficoll-Histopaque density gradient centrifugation and then cryopreserved in liquid nitrogen vapor phase. With regard to this clone: The specificity of this receptor is unknown. No much larger clonotype is one base removed from it; base qualities were not supplied.

The TCR sequence derives from a middle-aged woman in good health. Some clones in this sample may be carry-over from other donors' samples. The specimen was PBMCs. This chain is built from TRBV25-1 and TRBJ2-3; the D gene lacks a confident call. DNA sequence: TGTGCCAGCAGTGAATTCCAGGCCCCCGGAGATACGCAGTATTTT. Its amino acids are CASSEFQAPGDTQYF.